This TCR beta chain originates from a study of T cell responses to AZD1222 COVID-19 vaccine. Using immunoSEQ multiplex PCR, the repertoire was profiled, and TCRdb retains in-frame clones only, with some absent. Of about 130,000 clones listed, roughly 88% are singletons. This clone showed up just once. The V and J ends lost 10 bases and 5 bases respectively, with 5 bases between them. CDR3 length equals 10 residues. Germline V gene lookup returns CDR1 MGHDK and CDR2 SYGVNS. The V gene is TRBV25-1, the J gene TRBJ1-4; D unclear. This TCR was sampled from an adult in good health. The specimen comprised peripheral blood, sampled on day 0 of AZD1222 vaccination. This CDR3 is CATKNEKLFF. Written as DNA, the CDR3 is TGTGCCACCAAGAATGAAAAACTGTTTTTT.